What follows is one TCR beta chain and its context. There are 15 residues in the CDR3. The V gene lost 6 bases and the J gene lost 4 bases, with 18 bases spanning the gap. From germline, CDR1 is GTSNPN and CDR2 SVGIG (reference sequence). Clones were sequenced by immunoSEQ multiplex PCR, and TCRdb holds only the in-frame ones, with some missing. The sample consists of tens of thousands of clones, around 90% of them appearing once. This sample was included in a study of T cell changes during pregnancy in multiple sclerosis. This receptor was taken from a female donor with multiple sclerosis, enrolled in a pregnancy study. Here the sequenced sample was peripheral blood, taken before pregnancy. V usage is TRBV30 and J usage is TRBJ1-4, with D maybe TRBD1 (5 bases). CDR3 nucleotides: TGTGCCTGTCGGACATCGGGGGGAGGTAATGAAAAACTGTTTTTT. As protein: CACRTSGGGNEKLFF.